This TCR beta chain was retrieved from a study of cytomegalovirus exposure and HLA in healthy donors. General study findings and limits: Exclusion as indistinguishable affected some V segments, including TRBV6-2 and TRBV6-3. Researchers counted 150 to 200 TCR beta chains as cytomegalovirus-associated. Donor immune exposure was known only as CMV serostatus.

Primers: 60 Vbeta forward and 13 Jbeta reverse. The table came from immunoSEQ multiplex PCR; TCRdb's copy has only in-frame clones and leaves some out. The sample lists around 170,000 clones; about 82% were seen once. As for this clone: Its antigen remains unknown.

Germline assignment: CDR1 GTSNPN and CDR2 SVGIG (reference sequence). Between the trimmed V and J ends, which lost 2 bases and 11 bases, there was a span of 24 bases. The length of the CDR3 is 15 residues. V and J are TRBV30 and TRBJ1-1, with a tentative D call TRBD1 (5 bases). The TCR was taken from a woman in her 30s in good health and CMV-seronegative. Material for sequencing was PBMCs. CDR3 bases: TGTGCCTGGAGTCTGCCTCTTGGGACTTTCTTTAGGGCTTTCTTT. It codes for CAWSLPLGTFFRAFF.